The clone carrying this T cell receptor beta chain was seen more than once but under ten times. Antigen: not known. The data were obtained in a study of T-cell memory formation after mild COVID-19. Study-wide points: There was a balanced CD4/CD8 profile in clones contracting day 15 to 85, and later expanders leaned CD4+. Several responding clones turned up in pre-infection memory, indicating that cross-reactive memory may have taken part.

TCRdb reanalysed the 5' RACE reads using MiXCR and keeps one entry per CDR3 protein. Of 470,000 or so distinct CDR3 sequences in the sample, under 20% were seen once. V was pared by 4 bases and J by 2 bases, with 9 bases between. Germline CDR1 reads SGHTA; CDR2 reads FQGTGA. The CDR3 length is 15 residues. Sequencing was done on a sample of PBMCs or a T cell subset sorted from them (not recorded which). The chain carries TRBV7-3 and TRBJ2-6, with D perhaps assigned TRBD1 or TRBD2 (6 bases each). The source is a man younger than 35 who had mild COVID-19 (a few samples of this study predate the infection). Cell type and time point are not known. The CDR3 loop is CASSSRGAGANVLTF. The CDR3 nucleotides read TGTGCCAGCAGCTCAAGGGGGGCTGGGGCCAACGTCCTGACTTTC.